The clone carrying this TCR beta chain was seen a handful of times. Looked up from germline, CDR1 is SGHAT and CDR2 is FQNNGV. CDR3 size: 20 residues. V dropped 5 bases and J dropped 0; count of bases not matched to a gene: 11. TCRbeta library construction was performed incorporating unique molecular identifiers. One entry per CDR3 protein, called by TCRdb with MiXCR from the PCR reads. In the table there are around 200,000 distinct CDR3 sequences, about 15% of which are singletons. These data belong to a study of T-cell reconstitution after alpha-beta-depleted transplantation in children. This chain connects TRBV11-2 to TRBJ2-1; 15 positions agree with TRBD2. The clonotype comes from a male patient aged 2 to 10 who had a stem cell transplant for acute lymphoblastic leukemia, so the T cells may come from the graft donor. Here the sequenced sample was PBMCs, mostly from graft donor cells, taken 360 days after TCRalphabeta/CD19-depleted stem cell transplant. The CDR3 protein is CASSRPGLAGGRSSYNEQFF. CDR3 sequence (DNA): TGTGCCAGCAGCCGACCGGGACTAGCGGGGGGAAGGAGCTCCTACAATGAGCAGTTCTTC.